This T cell receptor beta chain was observed in a study of OX40 agonist ivuxolimab in advanced cancers. Study observations and caveats: Low levels of normalized T-cell clonal expansion also appeared in some nonresponders.

The CDR3 consists of 15 residues. With V trimmed by 3 bases and J by 6 bases, 7 bases remained unmatched. Germline V gene data show CDR1 as MGHDK and CDR2 as SYGVNS. Comment on this clone: Its antigen is still unknown.

The study sampled blood at baseline, cycle 4 day 1, and cycle 7 day 1. Measured with immunoSEQ multiplex PCR; TCRdb has only the in-frame clones, and not every one. In the table there are roughly 70,000 clones, approximately 90% of which are singletons. The chain combines TRBV25-1 with TRBJ2-1, with 8 positions matching TRBD1. This clonotype originated in an adult with an advanced solid tumor such as melanoma, head and neck, liver or kidney cancer. The material sequenced was CD4+ or CD8+ T cells sorted from blood, taken in a trial of the OX40 agonist ivuxolimab. CDR3 residues: CASSDSGTGRNEQFF. The DNA of the CDR3 is TGTGCCAGCAGTGATTCCGGGACAGGTCGCAATGAGCAGTTCTTC. The full variable domain, with the rest looked up from reference TRBV25-1 and TRBJ2-1, is EADIYQTPRYLVIGTGKKITLECSQTMGHDKMYWYQQDPGMELHLIHYSYGVNSTEKGDLSSESTVSRIRTEHFPLTLESARPSHTSQYLCASSDSGTGRNEQFFGPGTRLTVL.